This TCR beta chain was sequenced for a study of T cells in Graves' hyperthyroidism and ophthalmopathy. Study-wide findings and caveats: A 13 V-J model separated ophthalmopathy from stable hyperthyroidism. The model made its ophthalmopathy prediction, and onset followed a median approximately 6 months later. Expanded thyroid clonotypes (above 0.001) were mostly also found in blood.

Researchers amplified the TCR beta CDR3 regions from RNA transcripts. First-round RT-PCR targeting the TCR CDR3 was performed with the HTBI primer set. One entry per CDR3 protein results from TCRdb running MiXCR on the multiplex PCR reads. Altogether hundreds of thousands of distinct CDR3 sequences are present, 45% being singletons, with the ten largest covering about 7.2%. Germline assignment: CDR1 ENHRY and CDR2 SYGVKD. The length of the CDR3 is 15 residues. Trimming removed 4 bases from V and 0 bases from J; junction bases left unmatched: 4. About this clonotype itself: The target antigen is unknown.

This chain uses TRBV10-3 with TRBJ2-7; 9 positions agree with TRBD1. This sequence was found in an adult man with Graves' disease, either hyperthyroidism or ophthalmopathy (not recorded which). Material for sequencing was peripheral blood or thyroid tissue (not recorded which). CDR3 protein: CAISGTGASSYEQYF. The CDR3 nucleotides are TGTGCCATCAGTGGGACAGGGGCGAGCTCCTACGAGCAGTACTTC.